This T cell receptor beta chain was identified during a study of T cells expressing NK-cell markers. Background on the study: Sorted CD3+CD56+NKG2C+, CD3+CD56+NKG2C- and CD3+CD56-NKG2C+ T cells supplied TCR beta repertoires.

This CDR3 spans 13 amino acids. Germline CDR1 reads KGHSH; CDR2 reads LQKENI. In generating TCR beta cDNA, 5'RACE template switching with UMIs was used. TCRdb re-called the 5' RACE reads; every CDR3 protein appears as one record, without DNA. The sample has 300,000 to 500,000 distinct CDR3 sequences. Study-wide results and limits: Among CD8+ T cells from six donors, dominant NKG2C+ clonotypes accounted for about 1.0-7.0%. Researchers report these clonotypes also headed the CD3+CD56-NKG2C+ fraction in a handful of donors.

To note about this clonotype: As yet, its antigen is unknown.

This clonotype was sampled from a woman between 45 and 65 years old in good health. This chain uses TRBV18 with TRBJ2-5. The source material was blood T cells: a sorted CD56 or NKG2C T cell subset, CD4+ or CD8+ T cells, or bulk PBMC T cells (not recorded which). CDR3 amino acids: CASSPSLQETQYF.